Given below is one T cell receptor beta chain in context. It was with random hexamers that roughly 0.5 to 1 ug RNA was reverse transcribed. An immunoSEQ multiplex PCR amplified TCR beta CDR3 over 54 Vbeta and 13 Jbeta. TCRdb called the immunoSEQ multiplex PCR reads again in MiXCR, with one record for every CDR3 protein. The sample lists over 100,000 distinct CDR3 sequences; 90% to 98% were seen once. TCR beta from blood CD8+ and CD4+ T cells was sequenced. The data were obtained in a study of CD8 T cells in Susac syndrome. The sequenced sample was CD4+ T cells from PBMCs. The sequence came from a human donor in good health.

The CDR3: CASSISIGGTRETQYF. CDR3 bases: TGTGCCAGCAGCATATCCATCGGCGGGACTAGGGAGACCCAGTACTTC. This rearrangement joins TRBV7-2 to TRBJ2-5; 8 bases fit TRBD2. V shed 5 bases and J 5 bases; nucleotides not matched to a gene: 13. Looked up from germline, CDR1 is SGHTA and CDR2 is FQGNSA. CDR3 size: 16 residues.